What follows describes a single T cell receptor beta chain. Its antigen is unknown. No clone much larger than this one lies a single base away; base qualities are absent. V loses 7 bases at its end and J loses 2 bases; junction bases beyond the gene matches: 5. Reading the germline V gene (reference sequence) gives CDR1 MNHNY and CDR2 SVGAGI. The CDR3 has 13 amino acids, counting the end cysteine and phenylalanine. Just CDR3 DNA is preserved here, 39 bases in frame from base 1. The data derive from a study of T-cell reconstitution after alpha-beta-depleted transplantation in children (dated by TCRdb to the mid-2010s). For the wider study: T-cell immune reconstitution after TCRalphabeta/CD19-depleted allogeneic hematopoietic cell transplantation in children was quantitatively tracked in the study by means of TCR repertoire profiling. Study-wide conclusions, independent of this receptor: Over subsequent months, a decline in hyperexpanded clone frequencies was noted, and after one year, T-cell counts and TCRbeta diversity were mostly ascribed to newly produced T cells. The apparently early recovery of alphabetaT-cell counts about two months after transplant reportedly depended on only several hundred rapidly expanded clones that came from non-depleted graft cells. In some patients, high TCRbeta diversity at day 60 was attributed to recipient T cells and intrathymic progenitors that had survived conditioning.

Taken with the paper, the label for treatment or condition translates to: allogeneic hematopoietic cell transplantation with graft depleted of TCRalphabeta T cells and CD19 B cells. Transplant recipients were children who received TCRalphabeta/CD19-depleted allogeneic hematopoietic cell grafts. Receptors were amplified or captured by PCR. The sequencer listed for this sample is Illumina HiSeq 2500. TCR library preparation used molecular barcoding, with unique molecular identifiers applied to normalize quantification of the TCRbeta repertoire. The public sequencing data were trimmed at Q25 with fastp and processed into clonotypes with MiXCR by TCRdb, which kept only in-frame beta chains. Under each unique CDR3 protein, matching rows form one entry showing the most common genes and DNA. The sample table lists about 210,000 distinct CDR3 sequences, around a sixth of them with a count of one. Of the sample, 40% to 50% is held by the ten largest clones.

This material consisted of PBMCs, mostly from graft donor cells, taken 360 days after TCRalphabeta/CD19-depleted stem cell transplant. This clonotype originated in a male patient between 2 and 10 years old who had a stem cell transplant for acute lymphoblastic leukemia, so the T cells may come from the graft donor. The chain was built from TRBV6-6 and TRBJ2-7; TRBD1 fits 7 bases in the junction. The DNA reads as follows: TGTGCCAGCATTCGGGACAGCACCTACGAGCAGTACTTC. This sequence encodes CASIRDSTYEQYF.